Detailed here is one T cell receptor beta chain. Its antigen is still unknown. This record belongs to a study of cytomegalovirus exposure and HLA in healthy donors. About the study: For the approximately 410 genotyped donors, about 81% fell within the Caucasian-associated ancestry cluster. Study observations and caveats: In a later analysis, an Asian-associated ancestry cluster reportedly showed fewer N-insertions than the roughly 710-donor mean. Sequencing had likely introduced a cluster of highly shared sequence variants as an artifact. Later on, an analysis tied 15,000 to 20,000 TCR beta sequences to HLA alleles at 0.05 false discovery rate.

60 Vbeta and 13 Jbeta primers were used in PCR. The protocol was immunoSEQ multiplex PCR, while the TCRdb copy is restricted to in-frame clones and leaves out a portion. The sample carries 100,000 to 150,000 clones, approximately 69% recorded once. Per germline, CDR1 SNHLY and CDR2 FYNNEI. The CDR3 extends over 15 amino acids. Trimming took 4 bases from V and 0 from J; bases not matched to a gene: 2. Specimen: PBMCs. This chain joins TRBV2 and TRBJ1-3, with 8 bases fitting TRBD1. This sequence was found in a man in his forties in good health and CMV-seropositive. CDR3 sequence reads: CASSGDRFSGNTIYF. Written as DNA, the CDR3 is TGTGCCAGCAGTGGGGACAGGTTCTCTGGAAACACCATATATTTT.